What follows are 18 T cell receptor beta chains derived from one specimen sequenced in a study of T cell responses to AZD1222 COVID-19 vaccine. TCRdb's table, derived via immunoSEQ multiplex PCR, lists solely in-frame clones and lacks some. The sample lists 100,000 or so clones; more than 75% were seen once. The sample in question was peripheral blood, obtained on day 0 of AZD1222 vaccination. These receptors all stem from an adult in good health.

In nucleotides, the CDR3 is TGTGCCAGCAGCCGACAGGGGACCGGGGAGCTGTTTTTT. This gives the protein CASSRQGTGELFF. The chain uses TRBV12-3 or TRBV12-4 and TRBJ2-2; 8 positions agree with TRBD1. This CDR3 comprises 13 residues. Germline trimming cut 6 bases from V and 5 bases from J; bases unmatched to any gene: 2.

The rearrangement joins TRBV6-5 to TRBJ1-1, with D uncertain. V was clipped by 6 bases and J by 1 base, with 6 bases between them. CDR1 and CDR2 (germline): MNHEY, SVGAGI. This CDR3 has 12 amino acids. CDR3 coding DNA: TGTGCCAGCAGACGAGGGAACACTGAAGCTTTCTTT. This sequence encodes CASRRGNTEAFF.

V and J are TRBV7-9 and TRBJ1-2, with D tentatively TRBD1 (5 bases). Germline values: CDR1 SEHNR, CDR2 FQNEAQ (reference sequence). Between the trimmed V and J ends, which lost 4 bases and 5 bases, there was a span of 20 bases. This CDR3 comprises 16 residues. CDR3 region: CASSSPRQTAIYGYTF. The CDR3 region has the DNA TGTGCCAGCAGCTCGCCACGACAGACTGCCATTTATGGCTACACCTTC.

V is TRBV10-3 and J is TRBJ1-5, with D unclear. The CDR3 spans 15 residues. Germline V gives CDR1 ENHRY, CDR2 SYGVKD. V lost 4 bases and J lost 0, with 10 bases in between. DNA of the CDR3: TGTGCCATCAGTGTGCGTATGGATAGCAATCAGCCCCAGCATTTT. It specifies CAISVRMDSNQPQHF.

The rearrangement joins TRBV5-1 to TRBJ1-6; D is perhaps TRBD1 (5 bases). Germline CDR1 reads SGHRS; CDR2 reads YFSETQ. V was cut by 0 bases and J by 9 bases, with 16 bases left in between. CDR3 length: 16 amino acids. CDR3 protein: CASSLAPQGGGSPLHF. The CDR3 DNA follows: TGCGCCAGCAGCTTGGCCCCTCAGGGAGGCGGTTCACCCCTCCACTTT. Complete variable domain (other parts from reference TRBV5-1 and TRBJ1-6): KAGVTQTPRYLIKTRGQQVTLSCSPISGHRSVSWYQQTPGQGLQFLFEYFSETQRNKGNFPGRFSGRQFSNSRSEMNVSTLELGDSALYLCASSLAPQGGGSPLHFGNGTRLTVT.

CDR3 sequence: CARSSPRRAGRRTATNEKLFF. The DNA of the CDR3 is TGTGCCAGAAGCTCCCCTCGACGGGCAGGGCGAAGGACGGCAACTAATGAAAAACTGTTTTTT. This chain joins TRBV7-5 and TRBJ1-4; TRBD1 is the table's D call and was not checked against the DNA. TRBV7-5 is annotated as a pseudogene. The CDR3 is made up of 21 amino acids.

This clone was observed once. The rearrangement links TRBV11-2 to TRBJ1-3; D might be TRBD1 (5 bases). Per the germline V gene, CDR1 is SGHAT and CDR2 is FQNNGV. Trimming pared 0 bases from V and 3 bases from J, leaving 12 bases between. The CDR3 sequence is 16 residues long. The CDR3 protein is CASSLESAGYGNTIYF. As DNA, the CDR3 is TGTGCCAGCAGCTTAGAATCCGCAGGGTATGGAAACACCATATATTTT.

The gene calls are TRBV5-4 and TRBJ2-2; 8 bases fit TRBD2. Germline V lookup: CDR1 SGHNT, CDR2 YYREEE (reference sequence). This CDR3 spans 14 amino acids. V lost 4 bases and J lost 6; bases outside the gene matches: 5. Written as DNA, the CDR3 is TGTGCCAGCAGCAGCGGGAGTTCCCCCGGGGAGCTGTTTTTT. It translates to CASSSGSSPGELFF.

The gene calls are TRBV7-9 and TRBJ2-3; D remains unclear. The length of the CDR3 is 14 residues. Trimming removed 3 bases from V and 4 bases from J, with 11 bases in between. Germline values: CDR1 SEHNR, CDR2 FQNEAQ (reference sequence). The CDR3 coding sequence is TGTGCCAGCAGCTTTTATACAGCTCCAGATACGCAGTATTTT. This codes for CASSFYTAPDTQYF.

The V gene is TRBV18, the J gene TRBJ1-4, with a weak D call TRBD1 (5 bases). The CDR3 spans 15 residues. The germline gives CDR1 KGHSH, CDR2 LQKENI. V was trimmed by 5 bases and J by 7 bases, leaving 17 bases between them. The CDR3, as DNA: TGTGCCAGCTCATTAATGCCTGGGGGTGGTGAAAAACTGTTTTTT. As protein: CASSLMPGGGEKLFF.

CDR3 sequence: CASSMGLAGRAYEQYF. CDR3 in DNA: TGTGCCAGTAGTATGGGACTAGCGGGGCGCGCCTACGAGCAGTACTTC. The J gene is TRBJ2-7, the V gene TRBV19; TRBD2 agrees at 13 bases. After removal of 3 bases from V and 2 bases from J, the junction contained 4 bases not matched to a gene. The CDR3 extends over 16 amino acids. The V gene's germline CDR1 is LNHDA and CDR2 SQIVND (reference sequence).

The genes are TRBV28 and TRBJ1-6, with a possible D match to TRBD1 (6 bases). The CDR3 loop spans 14 amino acids. Trimming shortened V by 4 bases and J by 13 bases, and 17 bases separated the two germline ends. Germline CDR1 is MDHEN and CDR2 is SYDVKM. The CDR3 DNA is TGTGCCAGCAGTTCCGGGACACCTTCCTCTCCCCTCCACTTT. Protein: CASSSGTPSSPLHF.

The V call is TRBV2, the J call TRBJ2-3, with D perhaps TRBD2 (6 bases). V was clipped by 3 bases and J by 7 bases, with 17 bases between them. Germline CDR1 SNHLY, CDR2 FYNNEI. This CDR3 has 15 residues. The CDR3 DNA follows: TGTGCCAGCAGTGAGGGACTCCCCGTGGGGAATACGCAGTATTTT. It yields the protein CASSEGLPVGNTQYF.

The CDR3 spells CASRGGGRNTETQYF. The CDR3 DNA follows: TGTGCCAGCAGAGGGGGCGGGAGAAATACTGAGACCCAGTACTTC. The gene calls are TRBV6-5 and TRBJ2-5; D tentatively reads TRBD1 or TRBD2 (7 bases each). The CDR3 runs to 15 residues. V lost 6 bases, J lost 5 bases, and 19 bases lay in between. Germline V CDR1 and CDR2: MNHEY, SVGAGI.

This clone has just one count. The genes are TRBV3-1 (or the pseudogene TRBV3-2) and TRBJ2-7; no clear D. The CDR3 has 12 residues. The germline CDR1 and CDR2 sequences are LGHDT and YNNKEL (reference sequence). The ends were cut back, 1 base at V and 8 bases at J, with 9 bases in the middle. The CDR3 sequence is CASSQGQLKQYF. For the CDR3, the DNA is TGTGCCAGCAGCCAAGGTCAGCTCAAGCAGTACTTC.

The rearrangement links TRBV9 to TRBJ1-2; maybe TRBD1 (5 bases). V lost 0 bases to trimming and J lost 7 bases, with 10 bases between them. Germline V gene data show CDR1 as SGDLS and CDR2 as YYNGEE. There are 13 residues in the CDR3. In DNA form, the CDR3 reads TGTGCCAGCAGCGTAGGGGGGAAGGGTGGCTACACCTTC. Encoded protein: CASSVGGKGGYTF.

The chain carries TRBV7-2 and TRBJ2-2; D is possibly TRBD2 (6 bases). Germline V CDR1 and CDR2: SGHTA, FQGNSA. The CDR3 spans 15 residues. V lost 6 bases and J 6 bases, leaving 17 bases between the germline ends. CDR3 sequence: CASRTGLRRAGELFF. The CDR3 nucleotides read TGTGCCAGCAGGACGGGACTGAGGAGGGCCGGGGAGCTGTTTTTT.

This clone was picked up one time. This rearrangement joins TRBV7-8 to TRBJ1-2; D might be TRBD1 (6 bases). Trimming left V 0 bases short and J 7 bases short, with 12 bases between. The germline CDR1 and CDR2 sequences are SGHVS and FQNEAQ. This CDR3 has 14 residues. The CDR3, as DNA: TGTGCCAGCAGCTTAGCGAGGGGGGAGGGTGGCTACACCTTC. This encodes CASSLARGEGGYTF. The full variable domain, in which reference TRBV7-8 and TRBJ1-2 provide the parts outside the CDR3, is GAGVSQSPRYKVAKRGQDVALRCDPISGHVSLFWYQQALGQGPEFLTYFQNEAQLDKSGLPSDRFFAERPEGSVSTLKIQRTQQEDSAVYLCASSLARGEGGYTFGSGTRLTVV.